Below, 25 T cell receptor beta chains from the same sample are listed, as sequenced in a study of early T cells in non-severe SARS-CoV-2 infection. TCRdb reanalysed the 5' RACE reads using MiXCR and keeps one entry per CDR3 protein. The sample has approximately 69,000 distinct CDR3 sequences; about 10% are singletons. The specimen sequenced was whole blood. These receptors all stem from an adult who was a healthcare worker with PCR-confirmed SARS-CoV-2 infection or an uninfected control (not recorded which).

The sample holds many counts of this clonotype. The rearrangement joins TRBV11-3 to TRBJ2-1, with 9 bases lining up with TRBD1. The CDR3 contains 14 residues. Germline V gene data show CDR1 as SGHNT and CDR2 as YENEEA. V lost 3 bases to trimming and J lost 9 bases; unmatched junction nucleotides: 6. CDR3 sequence: CASSLRTGVREQFF. The CDR3 coding sequence is TGTGCCAGCAGCTTGAGGACAGGGGTACGTGAGCAGTTCTTC.

This clonotype was seen more than once but under ten times. The junction departs from the called germline gene at one end, perhaps through a read error. The J gene is TRBJ1-1, the V gene TRBV29-1; D remains ambiguous. The CDR3 runs 12 residues. Germline values: CDR1 SQVTM, CDR2 ANQGSEA. CDR3 amino acids: CSTSQVNAEAFF. CDR3 nucleotide sequence: TGCAGCACGTCCCAGGTGAACGCTGAAGCTTTCTTT. Full variable domain (outside the CDR3, taken from reference TRBV29-1 and TRBJ1-1): SAVISQKPSRDICQRGTSLTIQCQVDSQVTMMFWYRQQPGQSLTLIATANQGSEATYESGFVIDKFPISRPNLTFSTLTVSNMSPEDSSIYLCSTSQVNAEAFFGQGTRLTVV.

The chain joins TRBV7-2 to TRBJ1-5; TRBD1 aligns across 7 bases. Germline CDR1 SGHTA, CDR2 FQGNSA. Trimming took 4 bases from V and 11 from J; bases not matched to a gene: 8. This CDR3 spans 13 amino acids. CDR3 coding DNA: TGTGCCAGCAGCTCAGGGACAGCCTTAGCCCAGCATTTT. Protein product: CASSSGTALAQHF.

Points on this clonotype: A much larger clone differs by one base, so this may be a read error. CDR3 protein: CASRDMVYEQYF. The CDR3 DNA reads as TGTGCCAGCAGAGACATGGTCTACGAGCAGTACTTC. V gene TRBV6-2 or TRBV6-3 combines with J gene TRBJ2-7; D call uncertain. The germline V and J ends were trimmed by 6 bases and 3 bases, with 9 bases remaining between them. The germline V gene has CDR1 MNHEY and CDR2 SVGEGT. The CDR3 has 12 residues.

This clonotype was seen more than once but under ten times. CDR3 DNA sequence: TGTGCCAGCAGCCACGGTATCGGGGAGCTGTTTTTT. Protein product: CASSHGIGELFF. The rearrangement joins TRBV6-2 or TRBV6-3 to TRBJ2-2; no reliable D call. Between the trimmed V and J ends, which lost 6 bases and 7 bases, there was a span of 9 bases. This CDR3 is 12 amino acids long. The germline CDR1 and CDR2 sequences are MNHEY and SVGEGT.

In this sample, this clonotype turned up many times. V gene TRBV6-4 combines with J gene TRBJ1-1; D call uncertain. Germline loops: CDR1 MRHNA, CDR2 SNTAGT. The CDR3 length is 14 residues. The germline V and J ends were trimmed by 6 bases and 6 bases, with 17 bases remaining between them. This CDR3 is CASRESGFVAEAFF. The CDR3 DNA sequence: TGTGCCAGCAGAGAATCGGGGTTTGTCGCTGAAGCTTTCTTT.

The chain is built from TRBV12-3 or TRBV12-4 and TRBJ2-6; 8 nucleotides line up with TRBD1. Losses at the gene ends were 5 bases for V and 0 bases for J; bases not matched to a gene: 9. The CDR3 spans 18 residues. The CDR3: CASSIPGTGLSGANVLTF. CDR3 coding DNA: TGTGCCAGCAGTATCCCCGGGACAGGACTCTCTGGGGCCAACGTCCTGACTTTC.

This clonotype was seen more than once but under ten times. The CDR3 region is CSAAPTYNEQFF. The CDR3 DNA sequence: TGCAGCGCGGCACCCACATACAATGAGCAGTTCTTC. The chain joins TRBV29-1 to TRBJ2-1; D unclear. The CDR3 loop spans 12 amino acids. V shed 7 bases and J shed 4 bases, with 11 bases lying between them. From germline, CDR1 is SQVTM and CDR2 ANQGSEA.

This clonotype was observed at least ten times. The chain recombines TRBV6-5 with TRBJ2-1; 9 bases fit TRBD2. The CDR3 consists of 18 residues. In germline, CDR1 is MNHEY, CDR2 SVGAGI. V shed 2 bases and J 6 bases; nucleotides not matched to a gene: 14. CDR3 residues: CASSYRVAGVNRGNEQFF. The CDR3 nucleotides are TGTGCCAGCAGTTACCGTGTAGCGGGAGTCAACAGGGGCAATGAGCAGTTCTTC.

The gene calls are TRBV5-1 and TRBJ2-7, with 10 nucleotides matching TRBD2. The germline CDR1 and CDR2 sequences are SGHRS and YFSETQ. V dropped 6 bases and J dropped 0; count of bases not matched to a gene: 6. CDR3 size: 15 residues. The CDR3, as DNA: TGCGCCAGCAAATTAGCGGGGGGCCTCTCCTACGAGCAGTACTTC. Translated: CASKLAGGLSYEQYF.

This clonotype came up many times. This chain uses TRBV6-5 with TRBJ1-1, with D hard to call. The CDR3 runs to 12 residues. V was clipped by 7 bases and J by 9 bases, with 15 bases between them. Per the germline V gene, CDR1 is MNHEY and CDR2 is SVGAGI. The CDR3 spells CASTPPGGKAFF. CDR3 DNA: TGTGCCAGCACCCCCCCGGGCGGTAAAGCTTTCTTT.

The chain has TRBV24-1 and TRBJ2-5; 8 nucleotides match TRBD2. The CDR3 covers 16 residues. Trimming took 9 bases from V and 0 from J; bases not matched to a gene: 11. Germline V gene lookup returns CDR1 KGHDR and CDR2 SFDVKD. Here the CDR3 reads CATSAGAVGHQETQYF. The CDR3 DNA sequence: TGTGCCACCTCAGCGGGGGCGGTGGGTCACCAAGAGACCCAGTACTTC.

For this clonotype: A single base separates this from a much larger clone, so it may be a read error. The conserved phenylalanine or tryptophan is not found at the CDR3 terminus, so this likely reflects a read error. The chain links TRBV10-3 to TRBJ2-3, with TRBD2 matching over 11 bases. Looked up from germline, CDR1 is ENHRY and CDR2 is SYGVKD. This CDR3 has 17 residues. J was trimmed by 6 bases and V by 7 bases; bases with no gene match: 15. The CDR3 DNA reads as TGTGCCATCAAAAGAGAGCGAATAGCGGGAGGGCAGGATACGCAGTATATT. It codes for CAIKRERIAGGQDTQYI.

In regard to this clonotype: The germline gene is not matched at one end of the junction; a read error may be the cause. J is TRBJ2-7 and V is TRBV5-1; 11 bases map to TRBD2. In germline, CDR1 is SGHRS, CDR2 YFSETQ. The CDR3 is made up of 16 amino acids. As DNA, the CDR3 is TGCGCCAGCAGCTTCTCTAGCGGGGGGTTCTCCTACGAGCAGCACTTC. This gives the protein CASSFSSGGFSYEQHF.

The chain employs TRBV5-1 and TRBJ2-2, with D uncertain. CDR1 and CDR2 (germline): SGHRS, YFSETQ. This CDR3 has 12 residues. The V and J ends lost 5 bases and 2 bases respectively, with 4 bases between them. The CDR3 spells CASRVNTGELFF. For the CDR3, the DNA is TGCGCCAGCAGGGTTAACACCGGGGAGCTGTTTTTT. Variable domain in full (rest from reference TRBV5-1 and TRBJ2-2): KAGVTQTPRYLIKTRGQQVTLSCSPISGHRSVSWYQQTPGQGLQFLFEYFSETQRNKGNFPGRFSGRQFSNSRSEMNVSTLELGDSALYLCASRVNTGELFFGEGSRLTVL.

This clonotype has a handful of counts. The V call is TRBV20-1, the J call TRBJ2-7, with D possibly TRBD1 on 5 matching bases. Germline V gene lookup returns CDR1 DFQATT and CDR2 SNEGSKA (reference sequence). There are 14 residues in the CDR3. Trimming cost V 4 bases and J 2 bases, with 15 bases left between them. Here the CDR3 reads CSATDRNLAYEQYF. The CDR3 region has the DNA TGCAGTGCTACTGACAGAAACCTTGCCTACGAGCAGTACTTC.

This clonotype occurred many times. The rearrangement links TRBV7-9 to TRBJ2-7; no reliable D call. V lost 4 bases and J 3 bases, leaving 7 bases between the germline ends. CDR3 length: 12 residues. The V gene's germline CDR1 is SEHNR and CDR2 FQNEAQ (reference sequence). The CDR3 here is CASSSDDYEQYF. CDR3 DNA: TGTGCCAGCAGCTCGGACGACTACGAGCAGTACTTC. Full variable domain (missing parts from reference TRBV7-9 and TRBJ2-7): DTGVSQNPRHKITKRGQNVTFRCDPISEHNRLYWYRQTLGQGPEFLTYFQNEAQLEKSRLLSDRFSAERPKGSFSTLEIQRTEQGDSAMYLCASSSDDYEQYFGPGTRLTVT.

The rearrangement joins TRBV7-9 to TRBJ2-5; possible D gene TRBD1, 6 bases. Looked up from germline, CDR1 is SEHNR and CDR2 is FQNEAQ (reference sequence). This CDR3 has 13 residues. Trimming took off 4 bases at V and 2 bases at J, with 8 bases between the two ends. DNA for the CDR3: TGTGCCAGCAGCTCCAGGGGTCAAGAGACCCAGTACTTC. The encoded protein is CASSSRGQETQYF.

This clonotype has a handful of counts. This sequence joins TRBV11-2 and TRBJ1-4; TRBD1 is a possible D gene (6 bases). Germline V gene lookup returns CDR1 SGHAT and CDR2 FQNNGV. There are 14 residues in the CDR3. The V and J ends lost 1 base and 5 bases respectively, with 8 bases between them. The CDR3 nucleotides are TGTGCCAGCAGCTTAGGGCAGGGGAATGAAAAACTGTTTTTT. Its protein is CASSLGQGNEKLFF.

Regarding this clonotype: A read error may be the cause here, since a much bigger clone is one base away. This chain joins TRBV5-4 and TRBJ1-2; TRBD1 might be the D (5 bases). Germline CDR1 and CDR2: SGHNT and YYREEE (reference sequence). The germline V and J ends were trimmed by 1 base and 6 bases, with 19 bases remaining between them. CDR3 length equals 16 residues. The CDR3 coding sequence is TGTGCCAGCAGCTTGTCGGAGAGACACACAGGAGATGGCTACACCTTC. It is translated as CASSLSERHTGDGYTF.

To note about this clonotype: A much larger clone differs by one base, so this may be a read error. The rearrangement joins TRBV3-1 to TRBJ2-7; D is ambiguous. The germline V gene has CDR1 LGHDT and CDR2 YNNKEL (reference sequence). CDR3 length: 11 amino acids. The CDR3 reads CVSSRNYEQYF. The CDR3 bases are TGTGTCAGCAGCCGAAATTACGAGCAGTACTTC.

In its sample, this clonotype was seen many times. V is TRBV7-3 and J is TRBJ2-1, with 7 bases aligning to TRBD1. This CDR3 region has 14 residues. V dropped 3 bases and J dropped 2; count of bases not matched to a gene: 1. Germline V CDR1 and CDR2: SGHTA, FQGTGA. CDR3 loop: CASSLTGTYNEQFF. Written as DNA, the CDR3 is TGTGCCAGCAGCTTGACAGGGACCTACAATGAGCAGTTCTTC.

At least ten counts were recorded for this clonotype. V gene TRBV2 combines with J gene TRBJ2-1, with a tentative D call TRBD2 (5 bases). The V gene lost 2 bases and the J gene lost 3 bases, with 14 bases spanning the gap. The CDR3 consists of 16 residues. The germline CDR1 and CDR2 sequences are SNHLY and FYNNEI. For the CDR3, the DNA is TGTGCCAGCAGTGAAATGGGAGCTAGCAGCTACAATGAGCAGTTCTTC. Translation gives CASSEMGASSYNEQFF.

The table lists this clonotype with many counts. This chain joins TRBV19 and TRBJ2-7; 7 bases match TRBD1. Germline assignment: CDR1 LNHDA and CDR2 SQIVND (reference sequence). This CDR3 has 16 residues. V was clipped by 3 bases and J by 6 bases; unmatched bases: 14. This chain's CDR3 is CASSILPVRSGGEQYF. The CDR3 bases are TGTGCCAGTAGTATCCTCCCCGTCCGATCAGGGGGCGAGCAGTACTTC.

The table lists this clonotype with many counts. The CDR3 loop is CSARESNQPQHF. The CDR3 DNA sequence: TGCAGTGCTAGAGAGAGCAATCAGCCCCAGCATTTT. This chain uses TRBV20-1 with TRBJ1-5, with D hard to call. The CDR3 extends over 12 amino acids. The germline V gene has CDR1 DFQATT and CDR2 SNEGSKA (reference sequence). Trimming left V 0 bases short and J 1 base short, with 1 base between.